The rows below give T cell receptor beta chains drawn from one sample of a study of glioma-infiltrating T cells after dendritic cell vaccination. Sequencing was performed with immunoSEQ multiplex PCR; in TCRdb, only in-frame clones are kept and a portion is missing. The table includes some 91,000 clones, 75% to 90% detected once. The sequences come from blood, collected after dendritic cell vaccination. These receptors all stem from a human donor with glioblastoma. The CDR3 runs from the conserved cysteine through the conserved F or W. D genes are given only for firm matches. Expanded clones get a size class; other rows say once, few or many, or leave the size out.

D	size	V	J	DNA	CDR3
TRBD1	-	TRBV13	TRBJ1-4	TGTGCCAGCAGAGAACGAGACAGGGGCTTTGAAAAACTGTTTTTT	CASRERDRGFEKLFF
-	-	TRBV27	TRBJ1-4	TGTGCCAGCAGCGTCTTCGGGGAAGGACGGAATAATGAAAAACTGTTTTTT	CASSVFGEGRNNEKLFF
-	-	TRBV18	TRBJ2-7	TGTGCCAGCTCACCACCGACAGGAGTACGCCTCGAGCAGTACTTC	CASSPPTGVRLEQYF
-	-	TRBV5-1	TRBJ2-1	TGCGCCAGCAGCTTGGGGGGCCGGGACAATGAGCAGTTCTTC	CASSLGGRDNEQFF
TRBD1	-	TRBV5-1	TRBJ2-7	TGCGCCAGCAGCTCACGGACAGGGGACTACGAGCAGTACTTC	CASSSRTGDYEQYF
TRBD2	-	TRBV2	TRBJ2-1	TGTGCCAGCAGCCAACTAGCGGGAGGGCCCTCCGAGCAGTTCTTC	CASSQLAGGPSEQFF
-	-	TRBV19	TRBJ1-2	TGTGCCAGTAGCATAGGACAGCTCTTCTATGGCTACACCTTC	CASSIGQLFYGYTF
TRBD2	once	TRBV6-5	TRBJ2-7	TGTGCCAGCAGTTACTCGAATAGCGGGCCGTACGAGCAGTACTTC	CASSYSNSGPYEQYF
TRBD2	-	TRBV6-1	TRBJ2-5	TGTGCCAGCAGTATTCAGACTAGCAGTGAGACCCAGTACTTC	CASSIQTSSETQYF
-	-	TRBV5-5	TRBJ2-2	TGTGCCAGCAGCTCACGGACAGAGAACACCGGGGAGCTGTTTTTT	CASSSRTENTGELFF
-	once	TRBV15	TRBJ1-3	TGTGCCACCAGCGGCGGACAGAACTCTGGAAACACCATATATTTT	CATSGGQNSGNTIYF